This record looks at one T cell receptor (beta chain) sequence and its context. This sample stems from a study of regulatory T cells in long-lasting Graves disease. This CDR3 region has 10 residues. From germline, CDR1 is SQVTM and CDR2 ANQGSEA. With 5 bases removed from V and 5 bases from J, the gap between germline ends came to 4 bases. Assembly of TCR beta libraries relied on iRepertoire HTBI primers together with Arm-PCR of CDR3 regions. Via MiXCR, TCRdb re-called the multiplex PCR reads, giving one row per CDR3 protein. This sample has 400,000 to 600,000 distinct CDR3 sequences, with 20% to 25% found just once. Time point denoted: persistent/refractory GD, antithyroid drugs over 5 years with positive TRAb. From RNA extracted from PBMCs, the TCR library was made.

Sequencing used peripheral blood mononuclear cells (PBMCs), obtained when the disease was refractory, from a patient treated with antithyroid drugs. The receptor comes from a female donor with Graves disease. The V and J genes are TRBV29-1 and TRBJ2-1, with unresolved D. CDR3 in DNA: TGCAGCGTTCTCGACAATGAGCAGTTCTTC. It encodes CSVLDNEQFF.